One sample yielded the 4 T cell receptor beta chains listed below, sequenced in a study of regulatory T cells in long-lasting Graves disease. Assembly of TCR beta libraries relied on iRepertoire HTBI primers together with Arm-PCR of CDR3 regions. One entry per CDR3 protein, called by TCRdb with MiXCR from the multiplex PCR reads. This sample carries about 300,000 distinct CDR3 sequences, more than 15% of them seen once, and the ten largest clones take approximately 35%. Time point indicated: newly diagnosed GD, antithyroid drugs for less than 3 months. Preparation of the TCR library used RNA extracted from PBMCs. Here the sequenced sample was peripheral blood mononuclear cells (PBMCs), taken at new diagnosis, from a patient treated with antithyroid drugs. These receptors all come from a female donor with Graves disease.

This clonotype was seen at least ten times. The chain uses TRBV7-2 and TRBJ2-5; D is tentatively TRBD1 or TRBD2 (5 bases each). This CDR3 has 15 residues. The germline V gene has CDR1 SGHTA and CDR2 FQGNSA. Trimming cost V 7 bases and J 5 bases, with 20 bases left between them. The CDR3 protein is CASTPGPPSSETQYF. The CDR3 DNA follows: TGTGCCAGCACCCCGGGACCTCCCTCGTCCGAGACCCAGTACTTC.

This clonotype was observed at least ten times. The CDR3 sequence is CASSDRGGLGYYGYTF. DNA of the CDR3: TGTGCCAGCAGTGATCGGGGGGGCCTCGGCTACTATGGCTACACCTTC. The chain has TRBV2 and TRBJ1-2; possibly TRBD1 for D (6 bases). Deletions cut 3 bases from V and 3 bases from J, with 17 bases between. Germline V gives CDR1 SNHLY, CDR2 FYNNEI. The CDR3 has 16 residues.

This rearrangement joins TRBV20-1 to TRBJ1-2; no firm D call. The germline V and J ends were trimmed by 6 bases and 5 bases, with 25 bases remaining between them. Germline V gives CDR1 DFQATT, CDR2 SNEGSKA (reference sequence). The CDR3 has 16 amino acids. CDR3 bases: TGCAGTGCCCGAGGAAAATCGGGAATTCCAGGTTATGGCTACACCTTC. Translating it yields CSARGKSGIPGYGYTF.

This clonotype was detected many times. The rearrangement links TRBV10-2 to TRBJ2-1; the D gene is possibly TRBD2 (6 bases). CDR3 size: 15 residues. Trimming stripped 7 bases from V and 0 bases from J, with 13 bases between. CDR1 and CDR2 from the germline V gene are WSHSY and SAAADI. CDR3 residues: CASKASAASYNEQFF. CDR3 nucleotides: TGCGCCAGCAAGGCTAGCGCGGCCTCCTACAATGAGCAGTTCTTC.